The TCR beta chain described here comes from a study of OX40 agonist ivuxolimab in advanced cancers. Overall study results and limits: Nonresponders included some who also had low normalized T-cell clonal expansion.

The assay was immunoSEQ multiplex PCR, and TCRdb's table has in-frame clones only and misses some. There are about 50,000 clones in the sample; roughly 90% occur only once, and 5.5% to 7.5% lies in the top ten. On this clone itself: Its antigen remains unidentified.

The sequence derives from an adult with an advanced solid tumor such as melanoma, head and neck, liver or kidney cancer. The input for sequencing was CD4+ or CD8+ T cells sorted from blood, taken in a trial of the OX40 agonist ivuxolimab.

In DNA, the CDR3 is TGTGCCAGCTCGACAGGGATCAACTATGGCTACACCTTC. Translation: CASSTGINYGYTF. The chain employs TRBV27 and TRBJ1-2; 7 bases align to TRBD1. In germline, CDR1 is MNHEY, CDR2 SMNVEV (reference sequence). CDR3 length equals 13 residues. V lost 8 bases and J lost 2; bases outside the gene matches: 5.